This entry concerns a single TCR beta chain. Its antigen is not known. By quantitative 5'-RACE with molecular barcodes, the TCR beta libraries were made. TCRdb called the 5' RACE reads again in MiXCR, with one record for every CDR3 protein. The data contain roughly 700,000 distinct CDR3 sequences, under 20% of them seen just once; the ten biggest clones take up around 19%. This sample is part of a study of CD8 T cells in ankylosing spondylitis. Overall study findings and caveats: Earlier authors reported some of these motif variants in reactive arthritis synovial fluid and blood. CD8+ cells made up the disease-linked clones, which were relatively rare in peripheral blood. Clones linked to disease were reported to show significant enrichment in matched ankylosing spondylitis synovial fluid. Within ankylosing spondylitis blood, a TCR beta motif made up of fewer than ten highly homologous variants appeared to be characteristic.

The CDR3 covers 15 residues. Losses at the gene ends were 0 bases for V and 3 bases for J; bases not matched to a gene: 7. Germline assignment: CDR1 DFQATT and CDR2 SNEGSKA (reference sequence). The clonotype comes from a male donor with ankylosing spondylitis. V usage is TRBV20-1 and J usage is TRBJ2-5; 7 bases match TRBD2. The sequencing sample was made of blood, either unsorted or a sorted T cell fraction (not recorded which). The CDR3 is CSARDSASGKETQYF. The CDR3 DNA follows: TGCAGTGCTAGAGATTCGGCTAGCGGAAAAGAGACCCAGTACTTC.